This T cell receptor (beta chain) was identified during a study of T cells in Graves' hyperthyroidism and ophthalmopathy. Overall study results and limits: The authors' 13 V-J model separated ophthalmopathy from stable hyperthyroidism.

Absent ophthalmopathy progression within 18 months defined stable Graves' hyperthyroidism. Diagnosis rested on symptoms, serum thyroxine and TRAb, thyroid ultrasound, and orbital computed tomography. PBMCs were derived from 10 ml fresh peripheral blood. Notes on this clonotype: As yet, its antigen is unknown.

What was amplified from RNA transcripts were TCR beta CDR3 regions. HTBI primers were employed in a first-round RT-PCR of the TCR CDR3. TCRdb re-analysed the multiplex PCR reads in MiXCR, keeping a single row per CDR3 protein. The data show a few hundred thousand distinct CDR3 sequences, around a sixth seen once. Trimming removed 0 bases at V and 9 bases at J, with 24 bases between. The CDR3 has 18 amino acids. The germline V gene encodes CDR1 MNHEY and CDR2 SVGAGI. The TCR comes from a woman aged 25 to 45 with Graves' hyperthyroidism. Sequencing was performed on blood. The chain joins TRBV6-5 to TRBJ2-1; no definite D call. CDR3 in amino acids: CASSYSKPHPGLTPEQFF. The DNA for the CDR3 is TGTGCCAGCAGTTACTCGAAACCCCACCCGGGTCTAACCCCTGAGCAGTTCTTC.